The 3 T cell receptor beta chains below were found in one sample sequenced in a study of CD8+CD57+ T cells in acquired aplastic anemia (dated by TCRdb to the late 2010s). Expansion of CD8+CD57+ cells had been shown by flow cytometry in the patients chosen for sequencing. The run used an Illumina HiSeq 2000. Genomic DNA was used as template for profiling of TCR beta VDJ combinations and CDR3 sequences. TCRdb reran the public reads through fastp at Q25 and MiXCR, keeping productive beta chains. Records with the same CDR3 protein are collapsed into one entry carrying the most frequent genes and DNA. The sample data list 180,000 or so distinct CDR3 sequences, and less than 60% of these were observed just once. The biggest ten clones account for 1.1% of the sample. Sequenced material: sorted CD4+, CD8+, or CD8+CD57+ T cells (not recorded which) from PBMCs. The origin of the receptors is a human donor with aplastic anemia.

This chain connects TRBV20-1 to TRBJ1-6; D is unresolved. V lost 1 base, J lost 7 bases, and 11 bases lay in between. This CDR3 spans 14 amino acids. Germline CDR1 DFQATT, CDR2 SNEGSKA (reference sequence). CDR3 in amino acids: CSARGSDFNSPLHF. CDR3 nucleotide sequence: TGCAGTGCTAGAGGTTCGGACTTCAATTCACCCCTCCACTTT.

V usage is TRBV20-1 and J usage is TRBJ2-5; tentative D call: TRBD1 (7 bases). The CDR3 loop spans 13 amino acids. Germline V gene lookup returns CDR1 DFQATT and CDR2 SNEGSKA (reference sequence). The CDR3 loop is CSGGGGLQETQYF. CDR3 nucleotide sequence: TGCAGCGGAGGAGGGGGCCTACAAGAGACCCAGTACTTC.

The chain uses TRBV13 and TRBJ1-3; 9 bases agree with TRBD1. The V and J ends lost 4 bases and 4 bases, in that order; junction bases with no gene match: 5. The CDR3 loop spans 15 amino acids. Germline-derived CDR1 and CDR2 are PRHDT and FYEKMQ (reference sequence). CDR3 protein: CASSSGQGGGNTIYF. In nucleotides, the CDR3 is TGTGCCAGCAGCTCGGGACAGGGAGGGGGAAACACCATATATTTT.